The rows below give T cell receptor beta chains drawn from one sample of a study of T cells in Graves' hyperthyroidism and ophthalmopathy. TCRdb called the multiplex PCR reads again in MiXCR, with one record for every CDR3 protein. This table has hundreds of thousands of distinct CDR3 sequences, around 16% appearing once. Specimen: blood. The receptors derive from a young woman with Graves' hyperthyroidism. Both conserved end residues are part of each CDR3.

v_call,j_call,cdr3_aa
TRBV7-9,TRBJ1-1,CASSPPSIEAFF
TRBV12-3/TRBV12-4,TRBJ2-1,CASSSGGEQFF
TRBV27,TRBJ2-1,CASSLMTSYNEQFF
TRBV7-6,TRBJ2-7,CASSKGQGGEQYF
TRBV6-1,TRBJ2-1,CASTPGGVSYNEQFF
TRBV9,TRBJ2-2,CASSVARDTGELFF
TRBV6-5,TRBJ2-7,CASSYTRQAYEQYF
TRBV27,TRBJ1-1,CASSLSYGANTEAFF
TRBV5-6,TRBJ2-7,CASSSPLAQGSYEQYF
TRBV30,TRBJ1-1,CAWSYGRRGAFF
TRBV20-1,TRBJ1-2,CSASPHRQGNYGYTF
TRBV28,TRBJ2-5,CASSSPRTSGSQETQYF
TRBV10-3,TRBJ2-5,CAISEPRLAEETQYF
TRBV12-3/TRBV12-4,TRBJ2-1,CASGRRDEQFF
TRBV13,TRBJ1-2,CASSLGQGAYAEYGYTF
TRBV27,TRBJ2-1,CASSTGTPSYNEQFF
TRBV11-1,TRBJ2-7,CASSAKWGYEQYF
TRBV19,TRBJ1-5,CASSIWGNQPQHF
TRBV12-3/TRBV12-4,TRBJ2-2,CASRRGQQNTGELFF
TRBV15,TRBJ2-2,CATSSPGTSGTTGELFF
TRBV2,TRBJ1-2,CASSDGGYTF
TRBV2,TRBJ2-5,CASPRLAGTQETQYF
TRBV29-1,TRBJ1-5,CSAGEGGQPQHF
TRBV20-1,TRBJ1-5,CSAIGTLNQPQHF
TRBV4-2,TRBJ2-7,CASSQDQGGTYEQYF
TRBV5-1,TRBJ1-2,CASSLLESGANYGYTF
TRBV12-3/TRBV12-4,TRBJ1-6,CASAGTSHSPLHF
TRBV6-1,TRBJ2-3,CASRVSTDTQYF
TRBV5-1,TRBJ2-5,CASSRGQDRGQYF
TRBV20-1,TRBJ1-1,CSAKTGGVNTEAFF
TRBV28,TRBJ2-1,CASSFPGLVYNEQFF
TRBV6-1,TRBJ1-2,CASSEGSWSGYTF
TRBV10-2,TRBJ2-1,CASSWASGTNEQFF
TRBV28,TRBJ2-1,CASSYRAPRNEQFF
TRBV5-1,TRBJ2-3,CASSLVLAGYTTDTQYF
TRBV28,TRBJ2-4,CASSSRQGGAKNIQYF
TRBV18,TRBJ1-1,CASSPSGGETEAFF
TRBV29-1,TRBJ1-1,CSVAGWEENTEAFF
TRBV12-3/TRBV12-4,TRBJ2-5,CASSLFWPAEGTQYF
TRBV20-1,TRBJ2-1,CSARFTEAGFYNEQFF
TRBV11-2,TRBJ2-7,CASSGHSGLPYEQYF
TRBV27,TRBJ2-2,CASPTPRTVANTGELFF
TRBV12-3/TRBV12-4,TRBJ2-1,CASSSPRGVFF
TRBV20-1,TRBJ1-5,CSARRARGRGPQHF
TRBV12-5,TRBJ2-1,CASGLRRVSYNEQFF
TRBV7-9,TRBJ2-7,CASSLAWGLAGDEQYF
TRBV27,TRBJ2-3,CASSLWDSNTDTQYF
TRBV6-2/TRBV6-3,TRBJ1-2,CASSYGNLGSYGYTF
TRBV3-1,TRBJ1-4,CASSTSDRPNEKLFF